This entry describes one TCR beta chain. No antigen is known for it. The sample belongs to a study of T cell responses to AZD1222 COVID-19 vaccine. Study context: Analysis merged second doses at about 4 or about 12 weeks. Regarding the study as a whole: White British people made up most donors, females outnumbered males, and clonal diversity was possibly underestimated. Two AZD1222 doses significantly raised spike-specific TCR breadth and depth over controls. Variant regions that are unmutated are reportedly the target of nearly half of spike-specific TCRs.

The CDR3 is made up of 11 amino acids. CDR1 and CDR2 from the germline V gene are DFQATT and SNEGSKA (reference sequence). Trimming took 4 bases from V and 6 from J, leaving 9 bases between them. Clones were sequenced by immunoSEQ multiplex PCR, and TCRdb holds only the in-frame ones, with some missing. This sample carries 150,000 to 180,000 clones, about 87% of them seen once, and the ten largest clones take less than 3.5%. The chain carries TRBV20-1 and TRBJ1-2, with D hard to call. This TCR came from an adult in good health. Sequencing used peripheral blood, obtained on day 0 of AZD1222 vaccination. The CDR3 nucleotides are TGCAGTGCTAAGGGCGGGGATGGCTACACCTTC. Protein product: CSAKGGDGYTF.